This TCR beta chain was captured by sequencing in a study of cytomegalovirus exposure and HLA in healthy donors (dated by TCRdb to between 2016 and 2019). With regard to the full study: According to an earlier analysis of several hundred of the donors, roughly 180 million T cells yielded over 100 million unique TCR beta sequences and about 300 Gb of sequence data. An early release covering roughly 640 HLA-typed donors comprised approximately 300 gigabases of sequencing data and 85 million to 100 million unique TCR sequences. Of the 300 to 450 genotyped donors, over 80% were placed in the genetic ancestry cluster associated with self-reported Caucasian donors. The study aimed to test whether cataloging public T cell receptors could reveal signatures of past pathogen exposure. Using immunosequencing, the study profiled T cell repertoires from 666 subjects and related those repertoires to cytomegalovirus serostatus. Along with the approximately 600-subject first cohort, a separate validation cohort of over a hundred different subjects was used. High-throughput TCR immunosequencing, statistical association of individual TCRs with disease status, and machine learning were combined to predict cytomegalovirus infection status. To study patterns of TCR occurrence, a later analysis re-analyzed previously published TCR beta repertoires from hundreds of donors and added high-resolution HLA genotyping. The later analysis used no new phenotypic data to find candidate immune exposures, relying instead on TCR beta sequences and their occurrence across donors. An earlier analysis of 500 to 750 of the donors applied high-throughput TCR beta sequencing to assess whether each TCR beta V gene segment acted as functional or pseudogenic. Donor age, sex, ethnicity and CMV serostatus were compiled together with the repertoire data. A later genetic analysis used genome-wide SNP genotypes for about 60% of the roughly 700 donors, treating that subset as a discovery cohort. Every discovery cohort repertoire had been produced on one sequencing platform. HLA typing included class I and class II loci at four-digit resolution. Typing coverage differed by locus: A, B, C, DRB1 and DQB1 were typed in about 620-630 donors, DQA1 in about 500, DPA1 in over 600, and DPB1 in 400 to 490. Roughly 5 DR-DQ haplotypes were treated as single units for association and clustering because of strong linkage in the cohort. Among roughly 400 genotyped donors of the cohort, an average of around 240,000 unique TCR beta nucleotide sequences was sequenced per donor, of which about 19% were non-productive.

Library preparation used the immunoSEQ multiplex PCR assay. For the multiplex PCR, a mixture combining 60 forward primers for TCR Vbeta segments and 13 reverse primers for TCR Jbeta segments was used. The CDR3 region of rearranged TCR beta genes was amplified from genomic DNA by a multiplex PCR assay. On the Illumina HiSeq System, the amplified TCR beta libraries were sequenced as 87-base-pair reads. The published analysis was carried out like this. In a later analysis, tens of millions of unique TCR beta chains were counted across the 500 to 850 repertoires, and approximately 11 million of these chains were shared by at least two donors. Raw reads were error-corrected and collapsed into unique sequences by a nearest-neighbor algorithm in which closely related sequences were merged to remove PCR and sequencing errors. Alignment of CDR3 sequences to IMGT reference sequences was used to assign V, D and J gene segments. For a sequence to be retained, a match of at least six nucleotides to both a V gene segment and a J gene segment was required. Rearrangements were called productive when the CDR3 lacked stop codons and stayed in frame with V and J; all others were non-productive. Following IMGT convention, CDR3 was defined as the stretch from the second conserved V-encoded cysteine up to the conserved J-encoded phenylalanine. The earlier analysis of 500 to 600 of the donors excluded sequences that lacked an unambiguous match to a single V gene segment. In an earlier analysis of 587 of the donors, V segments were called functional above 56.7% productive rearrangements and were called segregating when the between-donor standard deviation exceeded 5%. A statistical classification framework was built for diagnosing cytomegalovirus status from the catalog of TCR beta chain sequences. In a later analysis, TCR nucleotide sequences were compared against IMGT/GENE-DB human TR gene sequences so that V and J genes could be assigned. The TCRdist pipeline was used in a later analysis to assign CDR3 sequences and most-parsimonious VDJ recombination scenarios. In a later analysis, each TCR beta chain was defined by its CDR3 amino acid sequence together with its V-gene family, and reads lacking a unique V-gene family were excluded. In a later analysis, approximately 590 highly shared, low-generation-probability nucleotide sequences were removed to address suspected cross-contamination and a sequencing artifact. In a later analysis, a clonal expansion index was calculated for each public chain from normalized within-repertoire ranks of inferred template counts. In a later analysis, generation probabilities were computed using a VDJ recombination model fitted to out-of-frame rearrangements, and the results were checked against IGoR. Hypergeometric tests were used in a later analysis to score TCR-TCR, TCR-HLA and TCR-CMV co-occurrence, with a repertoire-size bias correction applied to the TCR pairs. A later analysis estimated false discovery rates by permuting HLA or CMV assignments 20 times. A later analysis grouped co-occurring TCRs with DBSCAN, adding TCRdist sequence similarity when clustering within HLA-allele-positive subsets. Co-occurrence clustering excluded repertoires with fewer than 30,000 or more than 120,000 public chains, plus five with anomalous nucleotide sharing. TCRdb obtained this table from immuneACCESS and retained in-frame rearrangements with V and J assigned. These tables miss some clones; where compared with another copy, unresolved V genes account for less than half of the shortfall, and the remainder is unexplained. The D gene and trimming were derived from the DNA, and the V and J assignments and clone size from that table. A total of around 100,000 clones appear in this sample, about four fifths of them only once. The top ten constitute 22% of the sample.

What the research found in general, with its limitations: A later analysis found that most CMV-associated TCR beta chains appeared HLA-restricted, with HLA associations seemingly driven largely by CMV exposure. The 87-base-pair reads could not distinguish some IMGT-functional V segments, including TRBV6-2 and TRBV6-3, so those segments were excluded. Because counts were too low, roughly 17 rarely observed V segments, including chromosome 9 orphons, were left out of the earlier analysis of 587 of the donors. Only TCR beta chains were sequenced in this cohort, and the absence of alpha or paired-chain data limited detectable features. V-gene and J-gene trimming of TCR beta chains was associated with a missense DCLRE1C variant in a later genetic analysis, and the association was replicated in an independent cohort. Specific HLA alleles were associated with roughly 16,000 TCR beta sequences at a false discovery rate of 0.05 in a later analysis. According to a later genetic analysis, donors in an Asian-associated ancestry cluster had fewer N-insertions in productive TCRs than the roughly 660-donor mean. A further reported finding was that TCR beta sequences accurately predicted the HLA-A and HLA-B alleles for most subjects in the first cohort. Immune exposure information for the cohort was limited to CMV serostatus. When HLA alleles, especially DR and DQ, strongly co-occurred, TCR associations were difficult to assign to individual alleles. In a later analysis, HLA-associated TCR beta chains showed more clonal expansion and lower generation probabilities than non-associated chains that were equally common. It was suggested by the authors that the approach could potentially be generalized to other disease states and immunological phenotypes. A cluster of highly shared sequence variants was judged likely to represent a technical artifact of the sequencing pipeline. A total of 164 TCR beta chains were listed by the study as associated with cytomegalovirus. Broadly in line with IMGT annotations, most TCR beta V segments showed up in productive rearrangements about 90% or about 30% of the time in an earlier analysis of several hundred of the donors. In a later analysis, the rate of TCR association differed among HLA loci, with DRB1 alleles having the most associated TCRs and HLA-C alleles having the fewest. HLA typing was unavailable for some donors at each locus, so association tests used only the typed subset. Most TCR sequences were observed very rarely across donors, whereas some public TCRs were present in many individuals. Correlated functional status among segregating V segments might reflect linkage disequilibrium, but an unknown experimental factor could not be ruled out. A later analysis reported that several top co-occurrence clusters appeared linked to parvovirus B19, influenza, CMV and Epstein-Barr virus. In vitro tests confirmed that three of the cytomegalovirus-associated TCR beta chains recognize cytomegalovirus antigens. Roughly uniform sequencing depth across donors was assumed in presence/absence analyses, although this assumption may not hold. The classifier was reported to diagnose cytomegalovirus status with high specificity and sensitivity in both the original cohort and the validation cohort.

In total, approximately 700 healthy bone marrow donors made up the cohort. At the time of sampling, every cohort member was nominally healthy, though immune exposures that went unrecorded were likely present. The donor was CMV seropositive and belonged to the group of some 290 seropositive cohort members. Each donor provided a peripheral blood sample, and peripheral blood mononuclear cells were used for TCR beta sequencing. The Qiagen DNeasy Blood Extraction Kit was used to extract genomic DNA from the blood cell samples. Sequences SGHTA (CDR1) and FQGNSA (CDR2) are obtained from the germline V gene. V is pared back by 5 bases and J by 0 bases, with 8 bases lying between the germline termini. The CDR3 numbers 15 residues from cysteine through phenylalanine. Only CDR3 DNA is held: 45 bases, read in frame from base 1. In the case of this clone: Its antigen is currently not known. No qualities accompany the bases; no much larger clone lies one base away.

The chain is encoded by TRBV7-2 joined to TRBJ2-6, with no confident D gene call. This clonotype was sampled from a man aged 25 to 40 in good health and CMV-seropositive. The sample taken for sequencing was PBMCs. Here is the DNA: TGTGCCAGCAGCCCGCGTAGCTCTGGGGCCAACGTCCTGACTTTC. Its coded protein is CASSPRSSGANVLTF. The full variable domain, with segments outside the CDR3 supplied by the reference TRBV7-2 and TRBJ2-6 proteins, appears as GAGVSQSPSNKVTEKGKDVELRCDPISGHTALYWYRQSLGQGLEFLIYFQGNSAPDKSGLPSDRFSAERTGGSVSTLTIQRTQQEDSAVYLCASSPRSSGANVLTFGAGSRLTVL.